These 7 T cell receptor beta chains were sequenced from one sample in a study of cytotoxic CD8 clonotypes in ibrutinib-treated CLL. Produced via immunoSEQ multiplex PCR; TCRdb's table is partial and in-frame only. The sample carries 200,000 to 250,000 clones, roughly three quarters recorded once. Sequencing was performed on PBMCs, taken after 12 months of ibrutinib treatment. Receptors originate from a human donor with chronic lymphocytic leukemia.

The genes are TRBV6-5 and TRBJ1-5; perhaps TRBD1 as D (5 bases). The CDR3 consists of 14 residues. Germline lookup yields CDR1 MNHEY and CDR2 SVGAGI. Trimming removed 7 bases at V and 4 bases at J, with 14 bases between. The CDR3 bases are TGTGCCAGCAAGACTCAGGGAGGGAATCAGCCCCAGCATTTT. It yields the protein CASKTQGGNQPQHF.

This sequence joins TRBV27 and TRBJ2-1; possibly TRBD1 for D (5 bases). This CDR3 has 18 amino acids. Germline lookup yields CDR1 MNHEY and CDR2 SMNVEV (reference sequence). Trimming took 1 base from V and 6 from J, leaving 22 bases between them. CDR3 amino acids: CASSLLPGGQGWGNEQFF. In DNA, the CDR3 is TGTGCCAGCAGTTTATTACCGGGTGGGCAGGGCTGGGGCAATGAGCAGTTCTTC.

The chain has TRBV7-2 and TRBJ1-1, with unresolved D. This CDR3 comprises 15 residues. Germline V gives CDR1 SGHTA, CDR2 FQGNSA. Trimming left V 2 bases short and J 0 bases short, with 10 bases between. The CDR3 is CASSLIAGMNTEAFF. CDR3 DNA: TGTGCCAGCAGCTTAATCGCCGGGATGAACACTGAAGCTTTCTTT.

The gene calls are TRBV30 and TRBJ1-2, with TRBD1 as a possible D gene (6 bases). CDR3 length equals 13 residues. Germline V gives CDR1 GTSNPN, CDR2 SVGIG (reference sequence). V gave up 0 bases and J gave up 7 bases, with 12 bases separating them. DNA of the CDR3: TGTGCCTGGAGTGTCCGGGGGCTGAGTGGCTACACCTTC. Protein: CAWSVRGLSGYTF.

The chain is built from TRBV5-1 and TRBJ1-5; D ambiguous. Germline V gene data show CDR1 as SGHRS and CDR2 as YFSETQ. Trimming shortened V by 4 bases and J by 6 bases, and 8 bases separated the two germline ends. The CDR3 runs to 12 residues. CDR3 coding DNA: TGCGCCAGCAGCGACCCGGGTCAGCCCCAGCATTTT. Its translation is CASSDPGQPQHF.

This chain uses TRBV5-1 with TRBJ2-7, with no clear D. Germline V gives CDR1 SGHRS, CDR2 YFSETQ. This CDR3 has 15 residues. V lost 4 bases and J lost 5, with 19 bases in between. The CDR3 reads CASSANPFGSDEQYF. In DNA form, the CDR3 reads TGCGCCAGCAGCGCAAACCCGTTCGGCAGCGACGAGCAGTACTTC.

This clone was counted once. The chain has TRBV5-1 and TRBJ2-1; the D is unclear. The CDR3 sequence is 12 residues long. Trimming removed 0 bases at V and 7 bases at J, with 5 bases between. Germline V gene data show CDR1 as SGHRS and CDR2 as YFSETQ. CDR3 DNA sequence: TGCGCCAGCAGCTTGGAAGGGAATGAGCAGTTCTTC. Residues: CASSLEGNEQFF.